This T cell receptor beta chain was obtained from a study of CD8+ T cells in alopecia areata. Study in general: Among treated patients, severity was scored by affected scalp area percentage. Findings of the study overall: Scalp clonality, along with expanded CD8+ clones among the top 100, was significantly decreased by tofacitinib. In blood and scalp, many expanded lesional clones persisted during tofacitinib.

Germline V gives CDR1 MNHEY, CDR2 SMNVEV (reference sequence). The CDR3 is made up of 12 amino acids. Trimming took 7 bases from V and 1 from J, leaving 7 bases between them. Sample treatment: oral pan-JAK inhibitor, 5-10 mg twice daily. Peripheral blood and lesional scalp punch biopsies came from alopecia areata patients. cDNA serving as the sequencing template came from extracted, reverse transcribed RNA. Profiled with immunoSEQ multiplex PCR; TCRdb holds only in-frame clones, not every one. Of 120,000 or so clones listed, about 54% are singletons. With regard to this clone: Its antigen is as yet unknown.

V gene TRBV27 combines with J gene TRBJ1-1, with D possibly matching TRBD1 (6 bases). The clonotype comes from a human donor with alopecia areata. The source was CD8+ T cells sorted from blood, collected at week 4, from a patient treated with tofacitinib. The DNA for the CDR3 is TGTGCCAGCAAAGGGGGGAACACTGAAGCTTTCTTT. Translated: CASKGGNTEAFF.